The T cell receptor (beta chain) under discussion was sequenced for a study of T cells expressing NK-cell markers. Looking at the study overall: Sorted T-cell subsets CD3+CD56+NKG2C+, CD3+CD56+NKG2C- and CD3+CD56-NKG2C+ were TCR beta-sequenced. Eight donors were sequenced, seven testing HCMV-seropositive and one testing seronegative. Findings of the study overall: One observes that, in a handful of donors, these clonotypes were also the leading ones within the CD3+CD56-NKG2C+ fraction.

For this clonotype: Its antigen remains unidentified.

The CDR3 spans 15 residues. Per germline, CDR1 SGDLS and CDR2 YYNGEE. The authors made TCR beta cDNA libraries by 5'RACE template switching. This switching added a universal primer site and UMIs. With the 5' RACE reads reprocessed, TCRdb shows one record per CDR3 protein and no DNA. The specimen's table records a few hundred thousand distinct CDR3 sequences. V gene TRBV9 combines with J gene TRBJ2-2. The source is a man aged 18 to 35 in good health. Sequenced sample: blood T cells: a sorted CD56 or NKG2C T cell subset, CD4+ or CD8+ T cells, or bulk PBMC T cells (not recorded which). This chain's CDR3 is CASSRSNLNTGELFF.